This T cell receptor (beta chain) was identified in a study of T cells in lung cancer brain metastases. Study summary: Among the 20 patients, more than 15 reported tobacco use, median roughly 40 pack-years. General study results and limits: Compared with paired primaries, brain metastases showed fewer unique productive clones (1540 versus 4551).

The germline gives CDR1 GTSNPN, CDR2 SVGIG (reference sequence). CDR3 length equals 11 residues. V was pared by 2 bases and J by 3 bases, with 2 bases between. This clone was seen just once. Its matching antigen is unknown. Exclusion applied to any patient with a history of multiple malignancies. The repertoire was sequenced with immunoSEQ multiplex PCR; TCRdb's copy has only in-frame clones and lacks some. This table has roughly 5,000 clones, approximately 81% appearing once. Input material: tumor tissue from a brain metastasis. The chain is built from TRBV30 and TRBJ1-3; D not certain. The sequence came from a woman in her forties or fifties with non-small cell lung cancer that had spread to the brain. CDR3 in amino acids: CAWSYGNTIYF. Here the CDR3 DNA reads TGTGCCTGGAGTTATGGAAACACCATATATTTT.